Presented here are 21 T cell receptor beta chains from one specimen sequenced in a study of CD8 T cells in ankylosing spondylitis. TCRdb used MiXCR to reprocess the 5' RACE reads, holding one entry per CDR3 protein. The sample lists some 250,000 distinct CDR3 sequences; approximately 24% were seen once. Source material: blood, either unsorted or a sorted T cell fraction (not recorded which). The receptor set was obtained from a male donor with ankylosing spondylitis or in good health (not recorded which).

This clonotype has at least ten counts. The rearrangement joins TRBV12-3 or TRBV12-4 to TRBJ2-7; 7 nucleotides line up with TRBD1. The CDR3 has 14 residues. Germline trimming cut 5 bases from V and 7 bases from J; bases unmatched to any gene: 11. The CDR3 spells CASSPQETGMEQYF. CDR3 coding DNA: TGTGCCAGCAGTCCCCAAGAGACAGGGATGGAGCAGTACTTC.

The chain combines TRBV20-1 with TRBJ2-3; TRBD2 agrees at 13 bases. Trimming at V came to 6 bases and at J to 2 bases, leaving 11 bases not matched to a gene. The CDR3 covers 17 residues. From germline, CDR1 is DFQATT and CDR2 SNEGSKA (reference sequence). CDR3 sequence (DNA): TGCAGTGCCGGGGGAATGGGACTAGCGGGGCCCACAGATACGCAGTATTTT. It is translated as CSAGGMGLAGPTDTQYF.

With regard to this clonotype: One end of the junction fails to match germline, which may point to a read error. The rearrangement links TRBV20-1 to TRBJ2-7; 7 bases match TRBD1. Germline assignment: CDR1 DFQATT and CDR2 SNEGSKA (reference sequence). The CDR3 consists of 13 residues. The CDR3 loop is CSVRAGGSYEQYF. The CDR3 DNA is TGCAGTGTTAGAGCAGGGGGCTCCTACGAGCAGTACTTC.

V is TRBV10-3 and J is TRBJ2-2; 9 bases fit TRBD2. The CDR3 spans 16 residues. J gave up 6 bases and V 4 bases, and 9 bases lay outside the gene matches. Germline-derived CDR1 and CDR2 are ENHRY and SYGVKD. The CDR3 region has the DNA TGTGCCATCAGTGGTGCCGGGACTAGCAACCCCGGGGAGCTGTTTTTT. It is translated as CAISGAGTSNPGELFF.

There are a few counts of this clonotype. CDR3 DNA sequence: TGCAGTGCGACGCAGGGGGCGCCCGGGGCCAACGTCCTGACTTTC. Protein: CSATQGAPGANVLTF. The genes are TRBV20-1 and TRBJ2-6, with TRBD1 identical over 8 bases. Germline V gene lookup returns CDR1 DFQATT and CDR2 SNEGSKA (reference sequence). This CDR3 contains 15 residues. V was clipped by 6 bases and J by 4 bases; unmatched bases: 8.

This clonotype was recorded many times. The V gene is TRBV29-1, the J gene TRBJ2-1; maybe TRBD2 (7 bases). Trimming stripped 5 bases from V and 9 bases from J, with 11 bases between. CDR1 and CDR2 from the germline V gene are SQVTM and ANQGSEA. This CDR3 has 11 amino acids. As DNA, the CDR3 is TGCAGCGTTATAGGGGGGGTTGAGCAGTTCTTC. This gives the protein CSVIGGVEQFF.

This clonotype was seen a handful of times. The chain recombines TRBV20-1 with TRBJ2-2; D is undetermined. This CDR3 has 14 residues. The germline gives CDR1 DFQATT, CDR2 SNEGSKA (reference sequence). The V end lost 0 bases, the J end lost 6 bases, and 11 bases lay between the germline ends. CDR3: CSARDRQVAGELFF. The CDR3, as DNA: TGCAGTGCTAGAGATCGGCAGGTCGCCGGGGAGCTGTTTTTT.

The table lists this clonotype with a few counts. This rearrangement joins TRBV29-1 to TRBJ2-3; D unclear. The germline V gene encodes CDR1 SQVTM and CDR2 ANQGSEA. This CDR3 is 15 amino acids long. V lost 2 bases to trimming and J lost 0 bases, with 12 bases between them. The CDR3 loop is CSVESGDPSTDTQYF. CDR3 bases: TGCAGCGTTGAATCTGGAGACCCTAGCACAGATACGCAGTATTTT.

CDR3 protein: CASSESAAGSVETQYF. In DNA, the CDR3 is TGTGCCAGCAGTGAATCTGCCGCGGGGTCGGTAGAGACCCAGTACTTC. The chain links TRBV2 to TRBJ2-5, with a weak D call TRBD2 (6 bases). CDR3 length equals 16 residues. Germline V gene sequence: CDR1 SNHLY, CDR2 FYNNEI. Trimming removed 2 bases from V and 4 bases from J, with 17 bases in between.

This clonotype occurred many times. This chain connects TRBV4-1 to TRBJ1-5, with 10 bases lining up with TRBD1. V shed 5 bases, J shed 4 bases, and the junction held 5 bases outside the gene matches. The CDR3 runs 15 residues. Looked up from germline, CDR1 is MGHRA and CDR2 is YSYEKL. The CDR3 protein is CASSKGDRGNQPQHF. The CDR3 nucleotides read TGCGCCAGCAGCAAGGGGGACAGGGGAAATCAGCCCCAGCATTTT.

This clonotype was picked up many times. V is TRBV20-1 and J is TRBJ2-3; no firm D call. Trimming took off 5 bases at V and 5 bases at J, with 8 bases between the two ends. Germline CDR1 reads DFQATT; CDR2 reads SNEGSKA (reference sequence). The CDR3 extends over 11 amino acids. The CDR3 loop is CSASFKDTQYF. DNA of the CDR3: TGCAGTGCTTCCTTCAAAGATACGCAGTATTTT.

The CDR3 reads CASSFTGNDGYTF. Here the CDR3 DNA reads TGTGCCAGCAGTTTCACCGGGAACGATGGCTACACCTTC. The rearrangement links TRBV7-9 to TRBJ1-2; D unresolved. Looked up from germline, CDR1 is SEHNR and CDR2 is FQNEAQ (reference sequence). Trimming took off 6 bases at V and 6 bases at J, with 14 bases between the two ends. The CDR3 covers 13 residues.

This clonotype was found many times. This chain uses TRBV20-1 with TRBJ2-5, with a weak D call TRBD2 (5 bases). CDR1 is DFQATT and CDR2 is SNEGSKA in the germline V gene (reference sequence). CDR3 size: 14 residues. Trimming left V 0 bases short and J 1 base short, with 9 bases between. CDR3 bases: TGCAGTGCTAGAGACAGAGAGGGCCAAGAGACCCAGTACTTC. This gives the protein CSARDREGQETQYF.

The chain couples TRBV7-8 to TRBJ1-5; possible D gene TRBD1, 6 bases. V lost 3 bases and J lost 2, with 11 bases in between. CDR1 and CDR2 from the germline V gene are SGHVS and FQNEAQ. The CDR3 is made up of 15 amino acids. The CDR3, as DNA: TGTGCCAGCAGCTTGGGGGGACATCGCAATCAGCCCCAGCATTTT. Residues: CASSLGGHRNQPQHF.

This clonotype was seen a handful of times. The V and J genes are TRBV12-3 or TRBV12-4 and TRBJ2-3; TRBD2 aligns across 8 bases. V was clipped by 1 base and J by 6 bases; unmatched bases: 6. The length of the CDR3 is 15 residues. In DNA form, the CDR3 reads TGTGCCAGCAGTTTAGTACGCGGGGGGACGGATACGCAGTATTTT. Translating it yields CASSLVRGGTDTQYF.

Ten or more counts support this clonotype. The CDR3 sequence: CSARSASGVGEQYF. The CDR3 bases are TGCAGTGCTAGAAGCGCTAGCGGGGTTGGAGAGCAGTACTTC. V is TRBV20-1 and J is TRBJ2-7; 9 positions match TRBD2. The germline V gene has CDR1 DFQATT and CDR2 SNEGSKA (reference sequence). Trimming at V came to 2 bases and at J to 7 bases, leaving 9 bases not matched to a gene. The CDR3 is 14 residues long.

This clonotype was counted at least ten times. The chain carries TRBV20-1 and TRBJ2-7; TRBD1 matches at 7 bases. CDR3 length: 12 residues. With V trimmed by 4 bases and J by 6 bases, 6 bases remained unmatched. Germline assignment: CDR1 DFQATT and CDR2 SNEGSKA (reference sequence). The CDR3 here is CSATYRGTEQYF. The CDR3 DNA is TGCAGTGCTACGTACAGGGGAACCGAGCAGTACTTC.

This clonotype was recorded many times. V gene TRBV11-2 combines with J gene TRBJ2-3; TRBD2 matches 9 bases. Germline assignment: CDR1 SGHAT and CDR2 FQNNGV. This CDR3 region has 17 residues. Germline trimming cut 0 bases from V and 5 bases from J; bases unmatched to any gene: 9. The CDR3 DNA reads as TGTGCCAGCAGCTTAGATGGGGAGGGACTAGCACAAGATACGCAGTATTTT. Residues: CASSLDGEGLAQDTQYF.

The table lists this clonotype with many counts. V is TRBV10-2 and J is TRBJ1-1, with D tentatively TRBD1 (5 bases). The ends were cut back, 10 bases at V and 5 bases at J, with 11 bases in the middle. CDR1 is WSHSY and CDR2 is SAAADI in the germline V gene. This CDR3 is 11 amino acids long. Here the CDR3 DNA reads TGCGCCACGGGATGGGGGACTGAAGCTTTCTTT. This codes for CATGWGTEAFF.

This clonotype showed up just a few times. The rearrangement uses TRBV11-3 and TRBJ2-1; 9 nucleotides align to TRBD1. The CDR3 totals 21 residues. Germline-derived CDR1 and CDR2 are SGHNT and YENEEA. Trimming removed 5 bases from V and 0 bases from J; junction bases left unmatched: 20. CDR3 in DNA: TGTGCCAGCAGCCCTTTAGGCCCCCTTCTGGGACAGGGAGACTCCTACAATGAGCAGTTCTTC. This translates into CASSPLGPLLGQGDSYNEQFF.

The J gene is TRBJ2-7, the V gene TRBV18; 7 bases map to TRBD1. This CDR3 is 14 amino acids long. Trimming took 3 bases from V and 1 from J; bases not matched to a gene: 3. In germline, CDR1 is KGHSH, CDR2 LQKENI. The CDR3 DNA follows: TGTGCCAGCTCACCGGGGACAGTATCCTACGAGCAGTACTTC. Translating it yields CASSPGTVSYEQYF.